This T cell receptor (beta chain) was identified during a study of shared clonotypes between healthy human individuals. Study-wide background: Participating donors consisted of two women and a few men aged 18 to 49.

Profiling relied on immunoSEQ multiplex PCR, and the TCRdb table lists in-frame clones only, not all of them. The repertoire has hundreds of thousands of clones, 90% to 97% of them found once; the top ten carry 0.11%. CDR1 and CDR2 from the germline V gene are SGHRS and YFSETQ. V shed 4 bases and J 9 bases; nucleotides not matched to a gene: 6. This CDR3 spans 13 amino acids. In the naive CD8 group, cells lacked CD45RO and were positively selected for CCR7, so terminally differentiated effector memory CD45RA+ cells were left out. The specimen was naive CD8+ T cells sorted from blood. The TCR sequence derives from a woman aged 25 to 39 in good health. The rearrangement joins TRBV5-1 to TRBJ2-1; TRBD1 aligns across 8 bases. The CDR3 spells CASSMTGAGEQFF. Here the CDR3 DNA reads TGCGCCAGCAGCATGACAGGGGCTGGTGAGCAGTTCTTC.